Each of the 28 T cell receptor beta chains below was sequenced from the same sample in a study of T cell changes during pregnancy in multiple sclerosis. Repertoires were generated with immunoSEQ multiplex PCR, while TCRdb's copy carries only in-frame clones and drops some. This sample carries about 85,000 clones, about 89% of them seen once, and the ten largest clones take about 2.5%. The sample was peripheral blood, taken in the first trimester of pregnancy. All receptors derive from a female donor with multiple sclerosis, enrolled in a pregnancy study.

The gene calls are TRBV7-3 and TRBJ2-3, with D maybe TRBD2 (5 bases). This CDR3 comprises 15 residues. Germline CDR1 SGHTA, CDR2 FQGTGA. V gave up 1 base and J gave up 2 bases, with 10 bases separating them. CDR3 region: CASSLSSGLTDTQYF. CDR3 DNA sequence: TGTGCCAGCAGCTTAAGCAGCGGCCTCACAGATACGCAGTATTTT.

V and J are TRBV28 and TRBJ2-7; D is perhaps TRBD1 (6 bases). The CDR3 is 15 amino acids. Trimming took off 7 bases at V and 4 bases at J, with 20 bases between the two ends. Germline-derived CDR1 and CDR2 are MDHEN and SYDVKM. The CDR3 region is CASITGRGFKYEQYF. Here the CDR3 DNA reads TGTGCCAGCATTACTGGCAGGGGCTTTAAGTACGAGCAGTACTTC.

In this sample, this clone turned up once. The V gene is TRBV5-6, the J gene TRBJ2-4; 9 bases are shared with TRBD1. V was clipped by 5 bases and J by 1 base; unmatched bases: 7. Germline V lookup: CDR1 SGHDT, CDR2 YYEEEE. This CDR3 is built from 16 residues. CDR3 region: CASRLQGAKAKNIQYF. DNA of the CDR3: TGTGCCAGCAGGTTACAGGGGGCCAAGGCCAAAAACATTCAGTACTTC.

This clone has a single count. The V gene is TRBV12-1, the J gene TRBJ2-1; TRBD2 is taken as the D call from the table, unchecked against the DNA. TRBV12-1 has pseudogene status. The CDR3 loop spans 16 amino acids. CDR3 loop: CASSFGKSTRYNEQFF. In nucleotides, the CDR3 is TGTGCCAGCAGCTTTGGTAAGTCTACGCGGTACAATGAGCAGTTCTTC.

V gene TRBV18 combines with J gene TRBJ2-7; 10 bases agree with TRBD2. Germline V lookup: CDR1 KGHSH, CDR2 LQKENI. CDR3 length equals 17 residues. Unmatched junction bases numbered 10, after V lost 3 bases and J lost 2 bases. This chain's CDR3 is CASSPPLTSGATYEQYF. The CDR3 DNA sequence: TGTGCCAGCTCACCTCCCCTCACTAGCGGGGCGACCTACGAGCAGTACTTC.

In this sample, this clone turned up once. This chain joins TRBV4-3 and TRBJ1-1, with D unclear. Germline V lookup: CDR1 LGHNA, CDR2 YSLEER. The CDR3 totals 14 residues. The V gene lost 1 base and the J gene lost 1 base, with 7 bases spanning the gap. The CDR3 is CASSQGVGNTEAFF. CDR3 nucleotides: TGCGCCAGCAGCCAAGGAGTTGGGAACACTGAAGCTTTCTTT.

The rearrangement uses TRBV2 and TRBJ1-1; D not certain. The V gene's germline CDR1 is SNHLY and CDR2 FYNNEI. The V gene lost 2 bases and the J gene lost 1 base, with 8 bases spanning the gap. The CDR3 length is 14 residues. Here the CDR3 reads CASSESRRNTEAFF. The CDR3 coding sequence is TGTGCCAGCAGTGAAAGCCGAAGGAACACTGAAGCTTTCTTT.

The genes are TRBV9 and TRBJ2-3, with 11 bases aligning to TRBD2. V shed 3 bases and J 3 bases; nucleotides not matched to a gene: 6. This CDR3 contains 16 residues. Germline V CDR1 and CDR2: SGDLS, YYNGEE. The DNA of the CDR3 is TGTGCCAGCAGCGAGAGACTAGCGGGACCGACAGATACGCAGTATTTT. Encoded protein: CASSERLAGPTDTQYF.

In DNA, the CDR3 is TGTGCCAGCAGTGAAGTCGTTGGCAGGGGTAGCAATCAGCCCCAGCATTTT. This translates into CASSEVVGRGSNQPQHF. The V and J genes are TRBV2 and TRBJ1-5; D is perhaps TRBD1 (6 bases). The germline CDR1 and CDR2 sequences are SNHLY and FYNNEI. Trimming removed 1 base at V and 0 bases at J, with 13 bases between. The CDR3 consists of 17 residues.

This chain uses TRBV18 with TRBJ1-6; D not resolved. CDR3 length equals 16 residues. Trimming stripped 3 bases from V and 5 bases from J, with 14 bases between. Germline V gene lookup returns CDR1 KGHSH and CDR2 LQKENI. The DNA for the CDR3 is TGTGCCAGCTCACCCGATCACCTGCTAAATAATTCACCCCTCCACTTT. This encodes CASSPDHLLNNSPLHF. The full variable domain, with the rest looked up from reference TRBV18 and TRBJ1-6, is NAGVMQNPRHLVRRRGQEARLRCSPMKGHSHVYWYRQLPEEGLKFMVYLQKENIIDESGMPKERFSAEFPKEGPSILRIQQVVRGDSAAYFCASSPDHLLNNSPLHFGNGTRLTVT.

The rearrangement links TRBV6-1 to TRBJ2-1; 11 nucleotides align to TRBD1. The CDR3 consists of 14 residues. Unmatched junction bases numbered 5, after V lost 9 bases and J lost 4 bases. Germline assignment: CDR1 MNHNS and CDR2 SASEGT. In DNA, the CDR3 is TGTGCCAGTGCTGGGACAGGGGGATACAATGAGCAGTTCTTC. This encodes CASAGTGGYNEQFF.

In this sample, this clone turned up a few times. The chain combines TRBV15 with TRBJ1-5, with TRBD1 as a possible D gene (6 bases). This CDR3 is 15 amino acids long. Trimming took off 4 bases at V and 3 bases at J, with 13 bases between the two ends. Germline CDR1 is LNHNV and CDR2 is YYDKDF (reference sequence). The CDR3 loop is CATSTETGPNQPQHF. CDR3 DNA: TGTGCCACCAGCACTGAGACAGGACCCAATCAGCCCCAGCATTTT.

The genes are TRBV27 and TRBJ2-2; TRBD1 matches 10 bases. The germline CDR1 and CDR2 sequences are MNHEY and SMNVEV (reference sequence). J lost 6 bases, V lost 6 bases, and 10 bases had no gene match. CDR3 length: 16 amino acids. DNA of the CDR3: TGTGCCAGCAGATTGACAGGGGGCCTGTTGGCCGGGGAGCTGTTTTTT. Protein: CASRLTGGLLAGELFF.

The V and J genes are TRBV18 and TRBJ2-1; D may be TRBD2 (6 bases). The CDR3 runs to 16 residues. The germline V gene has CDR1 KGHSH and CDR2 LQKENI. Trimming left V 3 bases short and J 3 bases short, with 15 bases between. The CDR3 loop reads CASSPPPGTHYNEQFF. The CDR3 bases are TGTGCCAGCTCACCGCCTCCTGGGACTCACTACAATGAGCAGTTCTTC.

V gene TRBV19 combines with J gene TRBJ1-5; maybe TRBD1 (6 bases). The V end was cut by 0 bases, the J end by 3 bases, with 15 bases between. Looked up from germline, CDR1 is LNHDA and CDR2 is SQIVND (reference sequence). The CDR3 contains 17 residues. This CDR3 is CASSIDLVDSYNQPQHF. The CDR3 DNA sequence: TGTGCCAGTAGTATAGATCTTGTGGACAGCTACAATCAGCCCCAGCATTTT. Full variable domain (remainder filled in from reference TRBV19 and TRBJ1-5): DGGITQSPKYLFRKEGQNVTLSCEQNLNHDAMYWYRQDPGQGLRLIYYSQIVNDFQKGDIAEGYSVSREKKESFPLTVTSAQKNPTAFYLCASSIDLVDSYNQPQHFGDGTRLSIL.

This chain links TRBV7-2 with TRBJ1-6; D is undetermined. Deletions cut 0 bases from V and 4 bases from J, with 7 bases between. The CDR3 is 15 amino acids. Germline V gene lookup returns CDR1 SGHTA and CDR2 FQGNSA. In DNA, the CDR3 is TGTGCCAGCAGCTTAGCTGGTACATATAATTCACCCCTCCACTTT. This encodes CASSLAGTYNSPLHF.

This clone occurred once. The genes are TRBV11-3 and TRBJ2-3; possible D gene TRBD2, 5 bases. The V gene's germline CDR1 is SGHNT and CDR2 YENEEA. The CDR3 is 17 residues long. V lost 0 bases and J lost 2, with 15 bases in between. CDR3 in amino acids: CASSLEPGSANTDTQYF. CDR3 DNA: TGTGCCAGCAGCTTAGAACCGGGAAGCGCTAACACAGATACGCAGTATTTT.

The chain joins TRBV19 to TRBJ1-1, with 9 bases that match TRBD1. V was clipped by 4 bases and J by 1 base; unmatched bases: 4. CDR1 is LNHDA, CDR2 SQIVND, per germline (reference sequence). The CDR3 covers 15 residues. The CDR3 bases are TGTGCCAGTAGTAGGGGGACAGGGACGAACACTGAAGCTTTCTTT. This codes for CASSRGTGTNTEAFF.

The CDR3 spells CASETSRSRTGELFF. CDR3 sequence (DNA): TGTGCCAGCGAGACTTCCCGGTCCCGGACCGGGGAGCTGTTTTTT. This chain joins TRBV2 and TRBJ2-2, with D hard to call. V was cut by 8 bases and J by 5 bases, with 18 bases left in between. Germline CDR1 SNHLY, CDR2 FYNNEI. The CDR3 extends over 15 amino acids.

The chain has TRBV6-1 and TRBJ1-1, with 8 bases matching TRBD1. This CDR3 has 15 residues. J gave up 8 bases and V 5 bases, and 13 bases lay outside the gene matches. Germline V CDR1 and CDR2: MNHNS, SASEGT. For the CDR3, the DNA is TGTGCCAGCAGTCTTAAATCCGGGACAGGAGCCGAAGCTTTCTTT. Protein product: CASSLKSGTGAEAFF.

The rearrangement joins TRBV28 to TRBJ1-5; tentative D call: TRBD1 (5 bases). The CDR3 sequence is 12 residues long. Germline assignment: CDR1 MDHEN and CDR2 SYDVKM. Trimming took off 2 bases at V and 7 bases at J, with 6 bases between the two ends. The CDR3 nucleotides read TGTGCCAGCAGTTTAAAGGGGCAGCCCCAGCATTTT. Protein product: CASSLKGQPQHF.

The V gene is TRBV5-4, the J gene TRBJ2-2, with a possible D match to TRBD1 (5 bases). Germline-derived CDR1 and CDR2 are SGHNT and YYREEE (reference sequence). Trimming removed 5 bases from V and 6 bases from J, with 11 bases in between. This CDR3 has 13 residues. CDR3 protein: CASSLQGAGELFF. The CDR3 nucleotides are TGTGCCAGCAGTCTCCAGGGTGCCGGGGAGCTGTTTTTT.

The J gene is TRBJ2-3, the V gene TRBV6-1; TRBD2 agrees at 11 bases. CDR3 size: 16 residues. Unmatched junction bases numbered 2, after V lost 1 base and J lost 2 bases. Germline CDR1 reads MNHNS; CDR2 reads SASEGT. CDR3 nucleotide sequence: TGTGCCAGCAGTGAAGTACTAGCGGGGGCCACAGATACGCAGTATTTT. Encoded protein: CASSEVLAGATDTQYF.

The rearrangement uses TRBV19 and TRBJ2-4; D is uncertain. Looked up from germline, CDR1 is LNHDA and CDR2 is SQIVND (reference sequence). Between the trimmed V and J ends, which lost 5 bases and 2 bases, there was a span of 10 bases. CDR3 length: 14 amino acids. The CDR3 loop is CASSDRGSKNIQYF. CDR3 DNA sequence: TGTGCCAGTAGTGACCGCGGTTCCAAAAACATTCAGTACTTC.

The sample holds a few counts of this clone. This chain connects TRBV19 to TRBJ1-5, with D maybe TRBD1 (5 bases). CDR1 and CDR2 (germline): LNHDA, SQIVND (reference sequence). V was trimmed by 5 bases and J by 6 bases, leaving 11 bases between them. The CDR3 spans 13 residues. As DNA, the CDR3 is TGTGCCAGTAGTGCGCCGCAGGGTCAGCCCCAGCATTTT. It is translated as CASSAPQGQPQHF.

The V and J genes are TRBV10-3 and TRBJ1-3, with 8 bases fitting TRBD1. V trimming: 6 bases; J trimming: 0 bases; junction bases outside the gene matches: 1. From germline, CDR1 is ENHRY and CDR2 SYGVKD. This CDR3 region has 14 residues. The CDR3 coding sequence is TGTGCCATCAGGACAGGGGACTCTGGAAACACCATATATTTT. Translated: CAIRTGDSGNTIYF.

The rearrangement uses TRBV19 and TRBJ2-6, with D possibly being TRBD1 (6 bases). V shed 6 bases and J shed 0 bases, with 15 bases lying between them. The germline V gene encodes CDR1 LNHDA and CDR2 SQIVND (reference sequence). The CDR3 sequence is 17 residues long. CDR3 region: CASSPFRTDSGANVLTF. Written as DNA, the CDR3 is TGTGCCAGTAGCCCCTTCAGGACAGACTCTGGGGCCAACGTCCTGACTTTC.

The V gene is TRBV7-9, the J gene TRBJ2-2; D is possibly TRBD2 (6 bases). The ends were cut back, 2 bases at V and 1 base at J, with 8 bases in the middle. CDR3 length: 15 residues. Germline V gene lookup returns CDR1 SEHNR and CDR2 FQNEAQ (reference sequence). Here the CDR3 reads CASSLKAGNTGELFF. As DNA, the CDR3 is TGTGCCAGCAGCTTAAAAGCGGGGAACACCGGGGAGCTGTTTTTT.